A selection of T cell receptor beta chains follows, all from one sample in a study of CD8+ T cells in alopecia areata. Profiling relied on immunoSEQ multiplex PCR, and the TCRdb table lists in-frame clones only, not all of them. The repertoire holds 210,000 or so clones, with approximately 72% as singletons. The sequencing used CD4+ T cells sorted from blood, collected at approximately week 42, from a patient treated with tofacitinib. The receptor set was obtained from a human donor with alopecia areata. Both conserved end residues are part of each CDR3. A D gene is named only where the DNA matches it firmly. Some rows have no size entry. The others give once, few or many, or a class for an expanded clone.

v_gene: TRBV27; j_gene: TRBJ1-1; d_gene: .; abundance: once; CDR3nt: TGTGCCAGCAGTTTCGCCAGGGCCGCTGAAGCTTTCTTT; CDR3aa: CASSFARAAEAFF
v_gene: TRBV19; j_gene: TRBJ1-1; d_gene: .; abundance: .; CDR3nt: TGTGCCAGTAGTATCGGCGCGGGGCTGTTGAACACTGAAGCTTTCTTT; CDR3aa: CASSIGAGLLNTEAFF
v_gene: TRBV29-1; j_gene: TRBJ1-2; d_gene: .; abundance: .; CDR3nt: TGCAGCGCTTCAGGGTTTACTGGCTACACCTTC; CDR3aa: CSASGFTGYTF
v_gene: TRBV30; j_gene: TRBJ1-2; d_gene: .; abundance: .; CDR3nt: TGTGCCGGGGCATATCCTCCAGGCTACACCTTC; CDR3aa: CAGAYPPGYTF
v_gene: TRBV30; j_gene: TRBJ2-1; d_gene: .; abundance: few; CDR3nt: TGTGCCTGGAGTTCGACGGGCAATGAGCAGTTCTTC; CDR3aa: CAWSSTGNEQFF
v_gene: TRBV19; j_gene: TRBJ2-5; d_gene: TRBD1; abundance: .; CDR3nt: TGTGCCAGTAGAAGGGGGCACGAAGAGACCCAGTACTTC; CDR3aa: CASRRGHEETQYF
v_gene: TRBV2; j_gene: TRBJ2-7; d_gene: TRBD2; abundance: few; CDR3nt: TGTGCCAGCAGTGGGGCCCTAGCGGGTGGCGAGCAGTACTTC; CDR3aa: CASSGALAGGEQYF
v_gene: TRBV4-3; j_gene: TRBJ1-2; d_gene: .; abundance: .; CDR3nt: TGCGCCAGCAGCCAAGAAGGACTTCGGAACTATGGCTACACCTTC; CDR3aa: CASSQEGLRNYGYTF
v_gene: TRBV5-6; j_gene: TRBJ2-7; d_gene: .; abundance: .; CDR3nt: TGTGCCAGCAGCTTGGGCGCAGGGTCCTACGAGCAGTACTTC; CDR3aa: CASSLGAGSYEQYF
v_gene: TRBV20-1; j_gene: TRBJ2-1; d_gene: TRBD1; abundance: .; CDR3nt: TGCAGTGCTGGACAGGGGACCCTAGGATTCTTC; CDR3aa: CSAGQGTLGFF
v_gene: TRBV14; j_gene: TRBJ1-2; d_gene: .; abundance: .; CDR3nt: TGTGCCAGCAGCCAAGGGGGGCACTATGGCTACACCTTC; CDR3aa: CASSQGGHYGYTF
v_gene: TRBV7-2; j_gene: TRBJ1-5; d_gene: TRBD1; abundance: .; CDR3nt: TGTGCCAGCAGCTTATCCGGGACAGACAATCAGCCCCAGCATTTT; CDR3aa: CASSLSGTDNQPQHF
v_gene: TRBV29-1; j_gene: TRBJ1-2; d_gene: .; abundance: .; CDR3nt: TGCAGCGTTCGGGAGGATAGGGTCTATGGCTACACCTTC; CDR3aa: CSVREDRVYGYTF
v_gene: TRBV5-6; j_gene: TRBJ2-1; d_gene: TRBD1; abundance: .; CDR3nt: TGTGCCAGCACTCTGGGTGGACAGGGGAATGAGCAGTTCTTC; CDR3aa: CASTLGGQGNEQFF
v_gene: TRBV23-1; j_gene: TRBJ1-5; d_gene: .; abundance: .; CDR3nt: TGCATGTTCGATCAGCCCCAGCATTTT; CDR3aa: CMFDQPQHF
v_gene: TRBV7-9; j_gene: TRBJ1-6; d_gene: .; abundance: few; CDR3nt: TGTGCCAGCAGCTTAGACAATTCACCCCTCCACTTT; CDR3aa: CASSLDNSPLHF
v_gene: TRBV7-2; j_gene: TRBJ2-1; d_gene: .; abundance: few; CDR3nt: TGTGCCAGCAGCTTTTTGCCCAATGAGCAGTTCTTC; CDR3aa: CASSFLPNEQFF
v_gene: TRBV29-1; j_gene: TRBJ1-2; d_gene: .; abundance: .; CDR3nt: TGCAGCGTGGTTAAAAGACAGGTTGAAGGCTACACCTTC; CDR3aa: CSVVKRQVEGYTF
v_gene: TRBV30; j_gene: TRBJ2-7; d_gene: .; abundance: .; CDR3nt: TGTGCCTGGGGGGACATCCGCGAGCAGTACTTC; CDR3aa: CAWGDIREQYF
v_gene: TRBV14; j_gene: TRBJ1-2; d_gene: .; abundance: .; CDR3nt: TGTGCCAGCAGCCAGGACCGCGGCTATGGCTACACCTTC; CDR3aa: CASSQDRGYGYTF
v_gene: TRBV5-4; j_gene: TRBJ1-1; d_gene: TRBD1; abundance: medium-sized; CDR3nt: TGTGCCAGCAACATCGAACAGGGGTGGACTGAAGCTTTCTTT; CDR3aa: CASNIEQGWTEAFF
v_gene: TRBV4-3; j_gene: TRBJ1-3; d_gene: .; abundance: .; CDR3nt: TGCGCCAGCAGCCAAGAACACTCTGGAAACACCATATATTTT; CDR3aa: CASSQEHSGNTIYF
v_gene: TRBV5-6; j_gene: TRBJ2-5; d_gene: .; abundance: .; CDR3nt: TGTGCCAGCAGCCTGGCGCCCGGAACCCAGTACTTC; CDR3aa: CASSLAPGTQYF
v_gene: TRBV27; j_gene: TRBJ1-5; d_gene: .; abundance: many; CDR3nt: TGTGCCAGCAGTTCGGGGGAGGGGTGGTATCAGCCCCAGCATTTT; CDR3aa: CASSSGEGWYQPQHF
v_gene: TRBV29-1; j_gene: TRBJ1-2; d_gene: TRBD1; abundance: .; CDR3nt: TGCAGCGTCGGGGACAGGGGGGGAGGCTACACCTTC; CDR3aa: CSVGDRGGGYTF
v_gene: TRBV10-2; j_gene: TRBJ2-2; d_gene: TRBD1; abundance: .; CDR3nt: TGCGCCAGCAGGCTCCAACAGGGGTGGAGAGCCGGGGAGCTGTTTTTT; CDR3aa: CASRLQQGWRAGELFF
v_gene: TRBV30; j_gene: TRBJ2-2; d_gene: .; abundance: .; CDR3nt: TGTGCCTGGAATAAGGGCGTGAACACCGGGGAGCTGTTTTTT; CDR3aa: CAWNKGVNTGELFF
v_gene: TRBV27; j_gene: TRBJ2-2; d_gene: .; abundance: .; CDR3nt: TGTGCCAGCAGCCTCAGGGTGGACCCCGGGGAGCTGTTTTTT; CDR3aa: CASSLRVDPGELFF
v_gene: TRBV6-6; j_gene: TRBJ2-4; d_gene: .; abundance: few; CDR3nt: TGTGCCAGCAGCCCCGGCCCATCGACCGTTAAATTC; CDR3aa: CASSPGPSTVKF
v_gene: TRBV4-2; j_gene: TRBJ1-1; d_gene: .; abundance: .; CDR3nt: TGTGCCAGCAGCTCGAAAGGGAACACTGAAGCTTTCTTT; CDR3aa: CASSSKGNTEAFF
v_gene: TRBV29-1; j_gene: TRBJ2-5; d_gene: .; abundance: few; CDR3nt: TGCAGCGTTGGTAGGGGCCCCCAGGAGACCCAGTACTTC; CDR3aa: CSVGRGPQETQYF
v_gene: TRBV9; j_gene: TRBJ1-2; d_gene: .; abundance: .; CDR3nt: TGTGCCAGCAGCGCCCCAGGATCTAACTATGGCTACACCTTC; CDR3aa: CASSAPGSNYGYTF
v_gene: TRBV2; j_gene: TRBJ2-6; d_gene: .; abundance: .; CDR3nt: TGTGCCAGCAGGGGTCGACAGGCCCTAGTGGGGGGGGCCAACGTCCTGACTTTC; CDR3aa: CASRGRQALVGGANVLTF
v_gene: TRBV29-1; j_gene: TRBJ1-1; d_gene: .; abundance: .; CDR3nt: TGCAGCGTTGAGGTCCAGGGCATTAACACTGAAGCTTTCTTT; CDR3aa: CSVEVQGINTEAFF
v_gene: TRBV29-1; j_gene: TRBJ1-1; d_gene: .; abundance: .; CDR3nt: TGCAGCGGCTCTACAGGGAGTGGAATGGCTTTCTTT; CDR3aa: CSGSTGSGMAFF
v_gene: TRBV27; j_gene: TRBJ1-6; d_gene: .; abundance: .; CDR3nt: TGTGCCAGCAGTTTAAGGGGTCGTAATTCACCCCTCCACTTT; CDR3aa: CASSLRGRNSPLHF
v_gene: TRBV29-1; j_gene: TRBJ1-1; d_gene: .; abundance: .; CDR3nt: TGCAGCGTTGAAATCGGCCCTGGGAGGGCTTTCTTT; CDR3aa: CSVEIGPGRAFF